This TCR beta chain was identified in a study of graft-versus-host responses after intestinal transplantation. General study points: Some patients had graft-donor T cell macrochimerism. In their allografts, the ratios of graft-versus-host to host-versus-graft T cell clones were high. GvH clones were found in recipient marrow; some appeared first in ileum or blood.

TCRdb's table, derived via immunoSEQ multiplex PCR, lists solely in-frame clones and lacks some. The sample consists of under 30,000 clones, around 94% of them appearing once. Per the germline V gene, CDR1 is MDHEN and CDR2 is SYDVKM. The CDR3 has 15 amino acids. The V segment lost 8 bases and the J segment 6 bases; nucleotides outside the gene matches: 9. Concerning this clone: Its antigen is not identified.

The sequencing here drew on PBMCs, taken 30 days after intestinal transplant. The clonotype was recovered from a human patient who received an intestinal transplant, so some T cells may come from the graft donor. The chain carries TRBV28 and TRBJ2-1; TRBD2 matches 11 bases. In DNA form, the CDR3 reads TGTGCCAGCCTCGTAAGGCTAGCGGGAGGCAATGAGCAGTTCTTC. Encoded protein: CASLVRLAGGNEQFF.